What follows describes a single T cell receptor (beta chain). This sample was taken from a study of low-dose radiotherapy and immunotherapy resistance in tumors. For the study at large: Oral aspirin at 300 mg was taken daily by patients for four cycles, beginning on cycle 1 day 1.

J was trimmed by 1 base and V by 7 bases; bases with no gene match: 6. The CDR3 contains 14 residues. The germline V gene has CDR1 MNHNS and CDR2 SASEGT. Priming of first-strand cDNA relied on TRAV- and TRBV-specific primers (covering alpha and beta chains). Amplification, which lasted about 20 PCR cycles, used a constant-region primer and V-primer adapter to amplify TCRs. TCRdb called the reads again in MiXCR, with one record for every CDR3 protein. This table has approximately 18,000 distinct CDR3 sequences, over 65% appearing once. This TCR was sampled from a human donor with advanced metastatic prostate, ovarian, gallbladder or colorectal cancer (not recorded which). This table probably holds off-target reads from a library built for another chain. The chain is built from TRBV6-1 and TRBJ1-1; TRBD1 agrees at 7 bases. In DNA, the CDR3 is TGTGCCAGCATTTCCGGGACAGAGAACACTGAAGCTTTCTTT. Its protein product is CASISGTENTEAFF.